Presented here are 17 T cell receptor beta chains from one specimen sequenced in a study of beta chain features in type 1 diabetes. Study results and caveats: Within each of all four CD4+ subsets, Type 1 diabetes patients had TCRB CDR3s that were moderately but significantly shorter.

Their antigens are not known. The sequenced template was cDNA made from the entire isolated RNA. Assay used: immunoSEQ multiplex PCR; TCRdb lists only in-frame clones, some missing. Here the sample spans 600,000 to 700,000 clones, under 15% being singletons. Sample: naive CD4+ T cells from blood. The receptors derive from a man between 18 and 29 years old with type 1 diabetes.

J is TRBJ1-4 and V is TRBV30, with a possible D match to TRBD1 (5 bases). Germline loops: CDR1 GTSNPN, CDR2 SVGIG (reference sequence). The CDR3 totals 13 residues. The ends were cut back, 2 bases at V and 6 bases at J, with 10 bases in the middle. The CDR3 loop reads CAWSPGLDEKLFF. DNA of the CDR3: TGTGCCTGGAGTCCGGGGCTTGATGAAAAACTGTTTTTT. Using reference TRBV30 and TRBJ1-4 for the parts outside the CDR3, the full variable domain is SQTIHQWPATLVQPVGSPLSLECTVEGTSNPNLYWYRQAAGRGLQLLFYSVGIGQISSEVPQNLSASRPQDRQFILSSKKLLLSDSGFYLCAWSPGLDEKLFFGSGTQLSVL.

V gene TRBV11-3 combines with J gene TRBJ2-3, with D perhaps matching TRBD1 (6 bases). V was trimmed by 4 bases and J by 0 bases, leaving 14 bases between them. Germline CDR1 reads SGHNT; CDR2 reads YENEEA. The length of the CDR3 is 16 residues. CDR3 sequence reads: CASSWGQHSSTDTQYF. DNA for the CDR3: TGTGCCAGCAGCTGGGGGCAGCACTCAAGCACAGATACGCAGTATTTT.

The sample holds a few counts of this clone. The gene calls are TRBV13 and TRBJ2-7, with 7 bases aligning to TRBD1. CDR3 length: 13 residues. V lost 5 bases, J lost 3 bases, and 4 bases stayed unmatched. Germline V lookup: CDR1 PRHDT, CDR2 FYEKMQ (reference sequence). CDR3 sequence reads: CASSRDSNYEQYF. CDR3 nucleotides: TGTGCCAGCAGCCGGGACAGCAACTACGAGCAGTACTTC.

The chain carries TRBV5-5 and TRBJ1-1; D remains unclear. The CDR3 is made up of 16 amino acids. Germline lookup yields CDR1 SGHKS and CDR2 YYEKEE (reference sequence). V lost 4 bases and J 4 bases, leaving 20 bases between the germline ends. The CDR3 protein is CASSQRPANSGTEAFF. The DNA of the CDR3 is TGTGCCAGCAGCCAACGCCCCGCCAACAGTGGCACTGAAGCTTTCTTT. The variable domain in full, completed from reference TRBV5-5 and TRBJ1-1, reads DAGVTQSPTHLIKTRGQQVTLRCSPISGHKSVSWYQQVLGQGPQFIFQYYEKEERGRGNFPDRFSARQFPNYSSELNVNALLLGDSALYLCASSQRPANSGTEAFFGQGTRLTVV.

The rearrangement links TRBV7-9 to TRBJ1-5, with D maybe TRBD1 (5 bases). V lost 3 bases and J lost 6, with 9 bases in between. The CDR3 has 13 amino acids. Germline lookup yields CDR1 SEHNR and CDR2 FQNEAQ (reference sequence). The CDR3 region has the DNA TGTGCCAGCAGCTTGAAAGGGGCTCAGCCCCAGCATTTT. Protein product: CASSLKGAQPQHF.

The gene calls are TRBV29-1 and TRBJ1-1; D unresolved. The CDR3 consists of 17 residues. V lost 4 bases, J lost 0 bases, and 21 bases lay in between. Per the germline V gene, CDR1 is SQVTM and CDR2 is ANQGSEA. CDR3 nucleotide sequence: TGCAGCGTTGCCCCCCGTCCGGGCTTCAACATGAACACTGAAGCTTTCTTT. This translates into CSVAPRPGFNMNTEAFF.

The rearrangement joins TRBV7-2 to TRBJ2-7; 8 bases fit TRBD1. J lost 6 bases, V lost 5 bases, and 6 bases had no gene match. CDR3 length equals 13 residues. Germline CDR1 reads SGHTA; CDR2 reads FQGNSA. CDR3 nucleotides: TGTGCCAGCAGCGAGGACAGGGCGGGCGAGCAGTACTTC. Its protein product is CASSEDRAGEQYF.

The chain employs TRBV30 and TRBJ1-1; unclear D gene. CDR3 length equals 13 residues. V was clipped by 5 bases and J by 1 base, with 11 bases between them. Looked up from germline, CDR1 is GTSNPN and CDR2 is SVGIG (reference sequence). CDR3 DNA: TGTGCCTGGGGCAAAGAACCGAACACTGAAGCTTTCTTT. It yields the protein CAWGKEPNTEAFF.

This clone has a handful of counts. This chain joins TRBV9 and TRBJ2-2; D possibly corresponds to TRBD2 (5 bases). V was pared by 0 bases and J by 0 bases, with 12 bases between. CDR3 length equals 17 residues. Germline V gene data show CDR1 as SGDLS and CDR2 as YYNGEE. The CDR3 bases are TGTGCCAGCAGCGTAGGGGCTGGCGGGTCGAACACCGGGGAGCTGTTTTTT. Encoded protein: CASSVGAGGSNTGELFF.

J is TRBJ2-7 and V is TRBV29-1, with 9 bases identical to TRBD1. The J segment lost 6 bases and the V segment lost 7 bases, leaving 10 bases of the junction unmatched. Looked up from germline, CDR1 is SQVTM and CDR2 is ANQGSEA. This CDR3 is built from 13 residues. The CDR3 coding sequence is TGCAGCGCAGATATGGGACAGGGCAGCGAGCAGTACTTC. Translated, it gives CSADMGQGSEQYF.

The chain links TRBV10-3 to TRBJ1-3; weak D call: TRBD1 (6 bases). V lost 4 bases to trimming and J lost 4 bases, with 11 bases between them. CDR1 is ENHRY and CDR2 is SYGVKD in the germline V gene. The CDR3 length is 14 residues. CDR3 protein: CAISGPGDGNTIYF. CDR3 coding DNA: TGTGCCATCAGTGGTCCAGGGGACGGAAACACCATATATTTT.

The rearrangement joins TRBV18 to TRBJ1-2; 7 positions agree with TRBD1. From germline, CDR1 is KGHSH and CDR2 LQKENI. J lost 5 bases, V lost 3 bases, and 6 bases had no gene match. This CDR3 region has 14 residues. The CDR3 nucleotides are TGTGCCAGCTCACCGGGGACAGAAAGATATGGCTACACCTTC. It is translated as CASSPGTERYGYTF.

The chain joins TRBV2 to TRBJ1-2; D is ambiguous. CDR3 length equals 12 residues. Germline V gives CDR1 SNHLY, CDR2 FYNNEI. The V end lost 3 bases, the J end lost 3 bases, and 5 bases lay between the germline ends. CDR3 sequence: CASSESYYGYTF. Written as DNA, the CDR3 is TGTGCCAGCAGTGAGTCTTACTATGGCTACACCTTC.

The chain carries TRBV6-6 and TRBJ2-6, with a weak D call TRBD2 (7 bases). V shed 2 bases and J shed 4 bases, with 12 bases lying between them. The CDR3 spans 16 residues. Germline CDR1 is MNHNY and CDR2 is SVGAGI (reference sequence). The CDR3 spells CASSYMGGHGANVLTF. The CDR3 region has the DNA TGTGCCAGCAGTTACATGGGGGGGCACGGGGCCAACGTCCTGACTTTC.

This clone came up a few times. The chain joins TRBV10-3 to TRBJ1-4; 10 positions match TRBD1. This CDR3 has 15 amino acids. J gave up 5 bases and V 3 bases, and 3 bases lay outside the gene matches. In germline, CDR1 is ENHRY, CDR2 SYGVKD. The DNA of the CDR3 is TGTGCCATCAGTGACACGGGACAGGGGAATGAAAAACTGTTTTTT. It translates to CAISDTGQGNEKLFF.

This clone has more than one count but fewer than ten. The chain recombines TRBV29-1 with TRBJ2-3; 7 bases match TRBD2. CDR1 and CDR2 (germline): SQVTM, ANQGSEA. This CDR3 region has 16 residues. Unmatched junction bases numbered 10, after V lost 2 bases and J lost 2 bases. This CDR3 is CSVEMIGGGNTDTQYF. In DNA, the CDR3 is TGCAGCGTTGAAATGATTGGCGGGGGAAACACAGATACGCAGTATTTT.

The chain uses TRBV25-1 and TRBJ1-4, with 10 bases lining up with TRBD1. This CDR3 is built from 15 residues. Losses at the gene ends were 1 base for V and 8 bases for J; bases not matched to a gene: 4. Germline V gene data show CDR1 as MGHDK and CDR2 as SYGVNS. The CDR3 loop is CASSESGTGDEKLFF. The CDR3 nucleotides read TGTGCCAGCAGTGAATCCGGGACAGGGGACGAAAAACTGTTTTTT.